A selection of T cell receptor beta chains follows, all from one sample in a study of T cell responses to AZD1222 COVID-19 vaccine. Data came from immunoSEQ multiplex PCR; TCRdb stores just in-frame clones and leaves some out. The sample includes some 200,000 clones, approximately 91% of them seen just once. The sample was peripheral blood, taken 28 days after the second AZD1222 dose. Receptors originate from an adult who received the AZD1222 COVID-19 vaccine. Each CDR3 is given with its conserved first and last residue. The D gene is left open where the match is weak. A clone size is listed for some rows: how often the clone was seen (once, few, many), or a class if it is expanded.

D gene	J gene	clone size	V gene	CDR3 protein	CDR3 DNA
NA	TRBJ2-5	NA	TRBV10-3	CAISETGQETQYF	TGTGCCATCAGTGAGACAGGGCAAGAGACCCAGTACTTC
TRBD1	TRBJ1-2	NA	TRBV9	CASSGGGAGYGYTF	TGTGCCAGCAGCGGAGGGGGCGCTGGCTATGGCTACACCTTC
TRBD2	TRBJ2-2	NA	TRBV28	CASSSEKTGLAGPGELFF	TGTGCCAGCAGTTCGGAAAAAACTGGACTAGCGGGTCCCGGGGAGCTGTTTTTT
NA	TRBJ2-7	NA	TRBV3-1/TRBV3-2	CASSQGLPYEQYF	TGTGCCAGCAGCCAGGGACTCCCCTACGAGCAGTACTTC
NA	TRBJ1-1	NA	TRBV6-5	CASRYDANTEAFF	TGTGCCAGCAGGTATGACGCGAACACTGAAGCTTTCTTT
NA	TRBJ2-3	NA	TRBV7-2	CASSLIVSTDTQYF	TGTGCCAGCAGCTTAATCGTTAGCACAGATACGCAGTATTTT
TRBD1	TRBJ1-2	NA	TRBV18	CASSPRDSRYGYTF	TGTGCCAGCTCACCACGGGACAGTCGCTATGGCTACACCTTC
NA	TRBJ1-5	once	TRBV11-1	CASSEQTNQPQHF	TGTGCCAGCAGCGAACAGACAAATCAGCCCCAGCATTTT
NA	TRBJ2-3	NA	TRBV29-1	CSVEDRQGMGTDTQYF	TGCAGCGTTGAAGATAGGCAGGGTATGGGCACAGATACGCAGTATTTT
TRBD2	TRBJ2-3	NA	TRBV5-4	CASSPGLAGGTDTQYF	TGTGCCAGCAGCCCCGGACTAGCGGGAGGTACAGATACGCAGTATTTT